This T cell receptor (beta chain) was sequenced in a study of identical twins. In this sample, this clonotype turned up many times. In TCRdb, the 5' RACE reads were re-called with MiXCR into one record per CDR3 protein. The table lists around 570,000 distinct CDR3 sequences, roughly 9.9% of them singletons, with more than 2.5% in the top ten. The V end was cut by 1 base, the J end by 6 bases, with 16 bases between. This CDR3 is 15 amino acids long. CDR1 is SGHVS and CDR2 is FNYEAQ in the germline V gene. These data were likewise used in another study, on yellow fever vaccine responses in identical twins. In that study: Twins' vaccine T cell responses reportedly seemed partly convergent and partly personalized.

This TCR derives from a woman aged 18-29 years in good health. Sequences were obtained from PBMCs. The chain carries TRBV7-6 and TRBJ2-7; a possible D gene is TRBD2 (6 bases). The CDR3 is CASSLGPGSLSEQYF. Written as DNA, the CDR3 is TGTGCCAGCAGCTTAGGGCCCGGGAGTCTCTCCGAGCAGTACTTC.